A selection of T cell receptor beta chains follows, all from one sample in a study of blood T cell repertoires in COVID-19. TCRdb keeps only in-frame clones here, not all; method: immunoSEQ multiplex PCR. This sample has about 480,000 clones, with approximately 88% found just once. The sequenced material came from PBMCs or T cells enriched from blood (not recorded which). Receptor source: a woman between 35 and 50 years old who had recovered from COVID-19. Each CDR3 is given with its conserved first and last residue. D genes are given only for firm matches. Size is stated for part of the rows, as once, few or many counts, or as a class when the clone is expanded.

V	D	J	size	CDR3	DNA
TRBV12-5	.	TRBJ1-6	.	CARESGFAPLHF	TGTGCTAGAGAGTCGGGGTTCGCACCCCTCCACTTT
TRBV27	TRBD2	TRBJ2-2	.	CASSGTSGRNTGELFF	TGTGCCAGCAGCGGGACTAGCGGAAGGAACACCGGGGAGCTGTTTTTT
TRBV7-9	.	TRBJ2-4	.	CASTLMTGTKNIQYF	TGTGCCAGCACCCTAATGACAGGAACCAAAAACATTCAGTACTTC
TRBV29-1	.	TRBJ1-5	.	CSVLTDTNQPQHF	TGCAGCGTTTTGACAGATACCAATCAGCCCCAGCATTTT
TRBV19	.	TRBJ2-7	once	CASRTESGAYEQYF	TGTGCCAGTAGAACAGAGAGCGGAGCCTACGAGCAGTACTTC
TRBV6-5	.	TRBJ2-2	.	CASSYFGATGELFF	TGTGCCAGCAGTTACTTTGGGGCTACCGGGGAGCTGTTTTTT
TRBV9	.	TRBJ2-1	.	CASSVVSAAVKNEQFF	TGTGCCAGCAGCGTAGTGTCAGCGGCCGTTAAAAATGAGCAGTTCTTC
TRBV19	TRBD2	TRBJ2-3	.	CASSQERESDTQYF	TGTGCCAGTAGCCAAGAGCGGGAGTCAGATACGCAGTATTTT
TRBV2	TRBD1	TRBJ1-2	.	CASRDRGHYGYTF	TGTGCCAGCAGGGACAGGGGGCACTATGGCTACACCTTC
TRBV2	.	TRBJ1-2	.	CASSEALDTGYTF	TGTGCCAGCAGTGAAGCGCTTGACACCGGCTACACCTTC
TRBV19	TRBD1	TRBJ1-4	.	CASRDRDRGKRTNEKLFF	TGTGCCAGTAGAGACCGGGACAGGGGTAAACGGACTAATGAAAAACTGTTTTTT